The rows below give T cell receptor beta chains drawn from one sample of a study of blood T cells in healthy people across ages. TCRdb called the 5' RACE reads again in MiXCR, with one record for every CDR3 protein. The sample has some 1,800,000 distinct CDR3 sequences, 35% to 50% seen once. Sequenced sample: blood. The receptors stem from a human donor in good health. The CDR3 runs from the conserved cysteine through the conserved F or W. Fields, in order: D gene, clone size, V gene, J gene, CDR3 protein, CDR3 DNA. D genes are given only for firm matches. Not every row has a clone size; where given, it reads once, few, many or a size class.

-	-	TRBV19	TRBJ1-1	CASSIGFTNTEAFF	TGTGCCAGTAGTATAGGGTTCACCAACACTGAAGCTTTCTTT
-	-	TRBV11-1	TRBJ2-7	CASTPGDSYEQYF	TGTGCCAGCACCCCGGGGGACTCCTACGAGCAGTACTTC
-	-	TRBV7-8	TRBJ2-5	CASSLTVYQETQYF	TGTGCCAGCAGCTTGACCGTGTACCAAGAGACCCAGTACTTC
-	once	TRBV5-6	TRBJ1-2	CASSLAAAGQGYTF	TGTGCCAGCAGCTTGGCCGCGGCAGGGCAAGGCTACACCTTC
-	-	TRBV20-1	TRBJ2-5	CSAREGGRGEAQYF	TGCAGTGCTAGAGAAGGGGGAAGGGGGGAGGCCCAGTACTTC
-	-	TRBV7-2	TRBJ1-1	CASSLEWGRVTEAFF	TGTGCCAGCAGCTTAGAATGGGGGCGGGTCACTGAAGCTTTCTTT
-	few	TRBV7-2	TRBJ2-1	CASSLVSRTPGLNEQFF	TGTGCCAGCAGCTTAGTCAGTCGGACCCCGGGGTTAAATGAGCAGTTCTTC
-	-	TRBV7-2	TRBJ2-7	CASSPRGYTYEQYF	TGTGCCAGCAGCCCTCGGGGATATACCTACGAGCAGTACTTC
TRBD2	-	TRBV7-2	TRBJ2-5	CASSLVAGEKETQYF	TGTGCCAGCAGCTTAGTAGCGGGGGAAAAAGAGACCCAGTACTTC
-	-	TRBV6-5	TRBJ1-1	CASQYGWLTEAFF	TGTGCCAGCCAATACGGGTGGTTAACTGAAGCTTTCTTT
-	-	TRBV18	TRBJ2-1	CASSPPIRVYNEQFF	TGTGCCAGCTCACCACCTATCAGGGTATACAATGAGCAGTTCTTC
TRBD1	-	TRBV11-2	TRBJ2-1	CASSRSRAAQGNEQFF	TGTGCCAGCAGCCGAAGTAGAGCGGCACAGGGGAATGAGCAGTTCTTC
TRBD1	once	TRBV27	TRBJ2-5	CASSSRGGTLGRETQYF	TGTGCCAGCAGTTCTAGAGGGGGCACTCTTGGGCGAGAGACCCAGTACTTC
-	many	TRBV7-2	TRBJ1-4	CASSTTGFATNEKLFF	TGTGCCAGCAGCACGACAGGCTTCGCAACTAATGAAAAACTGTTTTTT
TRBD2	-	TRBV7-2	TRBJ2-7	CASSLEGAGVYEQYF	TGTGCCAGCAGCCTCGAGGGAGCGGGGGTCTACGAGCAGTACTTC
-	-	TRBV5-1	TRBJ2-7	CASSSDGDHEQYF	TGCGCCAGCAGCTCTGACGGGGACCACGAGCAGTACTTC
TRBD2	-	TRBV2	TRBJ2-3	CASSEATTSGTDTQYF	TGTGCCAGCAGTGAAGCTACGACTAGCGGCACAGATACGCAGTATTTT
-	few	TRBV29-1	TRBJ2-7	CSVKNPGGDSSYEQYF	TGCAGCGTTAAAAATCCTGGGGGGGACAGCTCCTACGAGCAGTACTTC
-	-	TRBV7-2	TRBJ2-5	CASSPTVPGRWEQYF	TGTGCCAGCAGCCCCACAGTCCCGGGGAGGTGGGAGCAGTACTTC
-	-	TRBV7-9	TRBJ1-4	CASSLPLHGATNEKLFF	TGTGCCAGCAGCTTGCCTCTTCACGGGGCAACTAATGAAAAACTGTTTTTT
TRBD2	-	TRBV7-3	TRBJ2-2	CAGSTGTRRQTGELFF	TGTGCCGGCAGTACAGGGACTAGACGGCAAACCGGGGAGCTGTTTTTT
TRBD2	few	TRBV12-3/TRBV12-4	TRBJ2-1	CASSPGRTSGGAGMDEQFF	TGTGCCAGCAGTCCCGGTCGGACTAGCGGGGGGGCGGGTATGGATGAGCAGTTCTTC
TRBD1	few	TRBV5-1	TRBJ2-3	CASSRYLGQVKTDTRYF	TGCGCCAGCAGCCGATACCTGGGACAGGTTAAGACAGATACGCGGTATTTT
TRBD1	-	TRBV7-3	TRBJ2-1	CASSVGQGRNEQFF	TGTGCCAGCAGCGTAGGACAGGGTAGGAATGAGCAGTTCTTC
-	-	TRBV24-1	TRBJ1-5	CATSDPSYGDIQPQHF	TGTGCCACCAGTGACCCCTCTTATGGTGATATTCAGCCCCAGCATTTT
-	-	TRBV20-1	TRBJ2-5	CSAREGSEETQYF	TGCAGTGCTAGAGAAGGGTCAGAAGAGACCCAGTACTTC
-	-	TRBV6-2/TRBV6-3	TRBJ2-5	CASSYYSQQYF	TGTGCCAGCAGTTACTACAGCCAGCAGTACTTC
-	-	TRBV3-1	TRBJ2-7	CASSRRTDRGYEQYF	TGTGCCAGCAGCAGACGGACAGACCGAGGCTACGAGCAGTACTTC
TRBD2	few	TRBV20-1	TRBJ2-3	CSATDSGGASDTQYF	TGCAGTGCCACTGATAGCGGGGGGGCCTCAGATACGCAGTATTTT
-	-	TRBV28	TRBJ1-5	CASRTLSNQPQHF	TGTGCCAGCAGAACCCTTAGCAATCAGCCCCAGCATTTT
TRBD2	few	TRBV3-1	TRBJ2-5	CASSQVLPSGGSETQYF	TGTGCCAGCAGCCAAGTTCTTCCGAGCGGGGGGTCAGAGACCCAGTACTTC
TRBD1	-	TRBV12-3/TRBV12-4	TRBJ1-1	CVSSPYRGRENTEAFF	TGTGTCAGCAGTCCTTACAGGGGGCGAGAGAACACTGAAGCTTTCTTT
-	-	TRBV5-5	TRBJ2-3	CASSILSTDTQYF	TGTGCCAGCAGCATCCTAAGCACAGATACGCAGTATTTT
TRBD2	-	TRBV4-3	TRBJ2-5	CASSQDRVAGPYQETQYF	TGCGCCAGCAGCCAAGATCGGGTAGCGGGTCCTTACCAAGAGACCCAGTACTTC
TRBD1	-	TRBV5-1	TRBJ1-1	CASSLAGQGVITEAFF	TGCGCCAGCAGCTTGGCGGGACAGGGGGTGATTACTGAAGCTTTCTTT
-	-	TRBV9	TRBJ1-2	CASSVDGTPSYGYTF	TGTGCCAGCAGCGTAGATGGGACACCCAGCTATGGCTACACCTTC
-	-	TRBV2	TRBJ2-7	CASSEGSSGYYEQYF	TGTGCCAGCAGTGAAGGTTCCAGCGGTTACTACGAGCAGTACTTC
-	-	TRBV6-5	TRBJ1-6	CASSYLKGNLRDNSPLHF	TGTGCCAGCAGTTACCTCAAAGGAAACCTCAGGGATAATTCACCCCTCCACTTT
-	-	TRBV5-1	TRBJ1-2	CASSPDPGLQGGYGYTF	TGCGCCAGCAGTCCTGACCCAGGATTACAAGGGGGCTATGGCTACACCTTC
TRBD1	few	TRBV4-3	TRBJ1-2	CASSQGDSIYGYTF	TGCGCCAGCAGCCAAGGGGACAGTATCTATGGCTACACCTTC
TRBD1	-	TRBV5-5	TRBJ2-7	CASSSGDRGSYEQYF	TGTGCCAGCAGCTCGGGGGACAGGGGGTCCTACGAGCAGTACTTC
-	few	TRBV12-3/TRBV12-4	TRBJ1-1	CASRESSTEAFF	TGTGCCAGCAGAGAGAGTAGCACTGAAGCTTTCTTT
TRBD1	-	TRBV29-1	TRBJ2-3	CSVTGVFGTDTQYF	TGCAGCGTTACAGGGGTTTTCGGCACAGATACGCAGTATTTT
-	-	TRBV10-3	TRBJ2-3	CAISESQWQLGTDTQYF	TGTGCCATCAGTGAGTCGCAGTGGCAGTTGGGCACAGATACGCAGTATTTT
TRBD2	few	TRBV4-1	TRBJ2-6	CASSQIAGGHSGANVLTF	TGCGCCAGCAGCCAAATAGCGGGGGGACACTCTGGGGCCAACGTCCTGACTTTC
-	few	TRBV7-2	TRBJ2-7	CASSWWTSYEQYF	TGTGCCAGCAGCTGGTGGACCTCCTACGAGCAGTACTTC
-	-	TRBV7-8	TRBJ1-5	CASSQTLPRGNQPQHF	TGTGCCAGCAGCCAGACCTTACCCAGGGGCAATCAGCCCCAGCATTTT
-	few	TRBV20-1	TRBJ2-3	CSAPGPGGSPTDTQYF	TGCAGTGCACCGGGGCCCGGGGGCTCCCCCACAGATACGCAGTATTTT
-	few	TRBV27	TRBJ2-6	CASTLTSGANVLTF	TGTGCCAGCACTTTAACCTCTGGGGCCAACGTCCTGACTTTC
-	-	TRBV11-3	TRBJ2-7	CASSFQSLEQYF	TGTGCCAGCAGCTTCCAGTCCCTCGAGCAGTACTTC